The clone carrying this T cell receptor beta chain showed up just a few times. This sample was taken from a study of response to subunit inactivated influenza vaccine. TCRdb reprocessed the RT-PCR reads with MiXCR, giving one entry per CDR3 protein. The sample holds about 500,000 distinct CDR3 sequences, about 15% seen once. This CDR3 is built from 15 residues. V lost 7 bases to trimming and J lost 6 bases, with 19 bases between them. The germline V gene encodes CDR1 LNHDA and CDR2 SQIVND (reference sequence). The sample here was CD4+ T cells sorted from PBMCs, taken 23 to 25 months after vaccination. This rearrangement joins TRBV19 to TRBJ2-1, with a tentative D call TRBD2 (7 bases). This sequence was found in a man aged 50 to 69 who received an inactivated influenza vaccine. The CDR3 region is CASKGGQATGNEQFF. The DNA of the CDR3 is TGTGCCAGTAAGGGGGGGCAGGCCACCGGCAATGAGCAGTTCTTC.